A selection of T cell receptor beta chains follows, all from one sample in a study of beta chain features in type 1 diabetes. Sequencing used immunoSEQ multiplex PCR; TCRdb keeps in-frame clones, though not all of them. The table shows 250,000 or so clones, with less than 35% occurring only once. Sequencing was carried out using central memory CD4+ T cells from blood. The receptor source for this set is a young man in good health. The CDR3 runs from the conserved cysteine through the conserved F or W. A D gene is named only where the DNA matches it firmly. The listing skips clone size in some rows; elsewhere it reads once, few, many or a size class.

TRBJ2-5 | . | TRBV15 | . | CATSSGSQETQYF | TGTGCCACCAGCAGCGGGAGCCAAGAGACCCAGTACTTC
TRBJ2-2 | TRBD1 | TRBV7-8 | . | CASSSGQATNTGELFF | TGTGCCAGCAGCTCCGGACAGGCAACGAACACCGGGGAGCTGTTTTTT
TRBJ2-7 | TRBD2 | TRBV6-4 | . | CASSAPTSHSPYEQYF | TGTGCCAGCAGTGCCCCGACTAGCCATTCCCCGTACGAGCAGTACTTC
TRBJ2-1 | . | TRBV7-9 | . | CASSKGASSYNEQFF | TGTGCCAGCAGCAAAGGGGCAAGCTCCTACAATGAGCAGTTCTTC
TRBJ2-6 | . | TRBV19 | . | CASKPSGANVLTF | TGTGCCAGTAAGCCCTCTGGGGCCAACGTCCTGACTTTC
TRBJ2-3 | . | TRBV9 | . | CASSVLGGYTQYF | TGTGCCAGCAGCGTACTCGGGGGTTATACGCAGTATTTT
TRBJ1-6 | TRBD1 | TRBV10-3 | many | CAISDGDSNSPLHF | TGTGCCATCAGTGACGGGGACAGTAATTCACCCCTCCACTTT
TRBJ2-1 | . | TRBV9 | many | CASSSGGGEQFF | TGTGCCAGCAGCTCCGGGGGCGGTGAGCAGTTCTTC
TRBJ2-1 | TRBD2 | TRBV5-1 | . | CASSAGGAYNEQFF | TGCGCCAGCAGCGCGGGAGGGGCCTACAATGAGCAGTTCTTC
TRBJ1-1 | . | TRBV6-1 | many | CASRTKQGKAEAFF | TGTGCCAGCAGGACAAAACAGGGCAAGGCTGAAGCTTTCTTT
TRBJ2-1 | TRBD2 | TRBV29-1 | many | CSSQAGENEQFF | TGCAGCTCCCAGGCGGGGGAGAATGAGCAGTTCTTC
TRBJ2-5 | . | TRBV5-4 | few | CASSLAGAAAQETQYF | TGTGCCAGCAGCTTGGCCGGAGCGGCCGCACAAGAGACCCAGTACTTC
TRBJ2-3 | TRBD2 | TRBV4-1 | few | CASSQEASGTSTDTQYF | TGCGCCAGCAGCCAAGAAGCTAGCGGCACTAGCACAGATACGCAGTATTTT
TRBJ1-2 | TRBD1 | TRBV18 | . | CASSPTGPDGYTF | TGTGCCAGCTCACCGACAGGGCCTGATGGCTACACCTTC
TRBJ2-5 | . | TRBV25-1 | few | CASSEPKIETQYF | TGTGCCAGCAGTGAACCTAAAATAGAGACCCAGTACTTC
TRBJ1-3 | . | TRBV30 | . | CAWRGNSGNTIYF | TGTGCCTGGAGAGGGAACTCTGGAAACACCATATATTTT
TRBJ2-7 | TRBD1 | TRBV7-2 | few | CASSPKTGTYEQYF | TGTGCCAGCAGCCCAAAGACAGGGACCTACGAGCAGTACTTC
TRBJ2-7 | . | TRBV19 | . | CASSPAEMGSYEQYF | TGTGCCAGTAGTCCCGCAGAGATGGGCTCCTACGAGCAGTACTTC
TRBJ2-5 | . | TRBV5-4 | . | CASTPRTGQQETQYF | TGTGCCAGCACCCCCCGTACGGGGCAGCAAGAGACCCAGTACTTC
TRBJ2-7 | TRBD1 | TRBV29-1 | few | CSVGQAYEQYF | TGCAGCGTAGGACAGGCCTACGAGCAGTACTTC
TRBJ2-5 | TRBD1 | TRBV18 | few | CASSPGGQAFGETQYF | TGTGCCAGCTCACCAGGAGGACAGGCCTTTGGGGAGACCCAGTACTTC
TRBJ2-7 | . | TRBV28 | . | CASSLWDEQYF | TGTGCCAGCAGTTTGTGGGACGAGCAGTACTTC
TRBJ1-5 | . | TRBV21-1 | few | CASKRERGYSNQPQHF | TGTGCCAGCAAAAGGGAGCGGGGTTATAGCAATCAGCCCCAGCATTTT
TRBJ2-7 | . | TRBV10-3 | . | CAISGSGILEGSYEQYF | TGTGCCATCAGTGGATCGGGGATACTAGAGGGTAGCTACGAGCAGTACTTC
TRBJ2-5 | TRBD1 | TRBV6-6 | many | CASSPRQGNRETQYF | TGTGCCAGCAGTCCCCGACAGGGCAATAGGGAGACCCAGTACTTC
TRBJ1-5 | TRBD1 | TRBV6-5 | . | CASSGTDNQPQHF | TGTGCCAGCAGTGGGACAGACAATCAGCCCCAGCATTTT
TRBJ2-1 | TRBD1 | TRBV29-1 | . | CSVDRGNEQFF | TGCAGCGTTGACAGGGGGAATGAGCAGTTCTTC
TRBJ1-5 | . | TRBV4-3 | few | CASSQTIGGNQPQHF | TGCGCCAGCAGCCAGACCATCGGGGGCAATCAGCCCCAGCATTTT
TRBJ1-5 | . | TRBV5-1 | . | CASSLFGDNQPQHF | TGCGCCAGCAGCTTGTTCGGGGACAATCAGCCCCAGCATTTT
TRBJ2-4 | . | TRBV25-1 | few | CASSGFKNIQYF | TGTGCCAGCAGCGGGTTCAAAAACATTCAGTACTTC
TRBJ1-2 | . | TRBV29-1 | few | CSVLSSGGYTF | TGCAGCGTTCTGTCTTCGGGAGGCTACACCTTC
TRBJ2-7 | . | TRBV30 | . | CAWRTDLSSYEQYF | TGTGCCTGGAGAACCGACTTAAGCTCCTACGAGCAGTACTTC
TRBJ2-7 | TRBD2 | TRBV2 | . | CASSEARPSGNHEQYF | TGTGCCAGCAGTGAAGCGCGGCCTAGCGGGAACCACGAGCAGTACTTC
TRBJ2-3 | . | TRBV29-1 | few | CSVTDTVESGHTDTQYF | TGCAGCGTAACTGACACCGTTGAAAGCGGCCACACAGATACGCAGTATTTT
TRBJ2-3 | . | TRBV27 | . | CASSSPRISTDTQYF | TGTGCCAGCAGTTCCCCCCGCATAAGCACAGATACGCAGTATTTT
TRBJ1-2 | . | TRBV19 | few | CATGENGYGYTF | TGTGCCACCGGGGAGAACGGCTATGGCTACACCTTC
TRBJ2-2 | . | TRBV7-2 | . | CASSDRGGGELFF | TGTGCCAGCAGCGACCGGGGTGGCGGGGAGCTGTTTTTT
TRBJ1-5 | . | TRBV2 | few | CASSDGRGNQPQHF | TGTGCCAGCAGTGATGGCAGGGGCAATCAGCCCCAGCATTTT
TRBJ2-3 | TRBD2 | TRBV7-2 | . | CASSEGLASDTQYF | TGTGCCAGCAGCGAGGGACTAGCGTCAGATACGCAGTATTTT
TRBJ2-5 | . | TRBV10-3 | few | CAISPGPLEQYF | TGTGCCATCAGCCCGGGACCGCTGGAGCAGTACTTC
TRBJ2-3 | . | TRBV7-2 | . | CASSLAALTDTQYF | TGTGCCAGCAGCTTAGCAGCACTCACAGATACGCAGTATTTT
TRBJ1-5 | . | TRBV2 | . | CASSEPPGQSNQPQHF | TGTGCCAGCAGTGAACCACCGGGGCAGAGCAATCAGCCCCAGCATTTT
TRBJ2-7 | . | TRBV2 | . | CASKVQGRTYEQYF | TGTGCCAGCAAGGTCCAGGGTCGAACCTACGAGCAGTACTTC
TRBJ2-7 | . | TRBV28 | many | CATIGTVAYEQYF | TGTGCCACCATTGGGACGGTGGCCTACGAGCAGTACTTC
TRBJ1-1 | . | TRBV30 | few | CAWSAHTTEAFF | TGTGCCTGGAGTGCCCACACGACTGAAGCTTTCTTT
TRBJ1-3 | . | TRBV30 | few | CAGSGSSGNTIYF | TGTGCCGGGTCGGGAAGCTCTGGAAACACCATATATTTT
TRBJ1-1 | . | TRBV29-1 | few | CSAQPMGQGTEAFF | TGCAGCGCTCAACCTATGGGTCAAGGCACTGAAGCTTTCTTT
TRBJ2-2 | TRBD1 | TRBV7-9 | many | CASRRTGTGELFF | TGTGCCAGCAGAAGGACAGGCACCGGGGAGCTGTTTTTT